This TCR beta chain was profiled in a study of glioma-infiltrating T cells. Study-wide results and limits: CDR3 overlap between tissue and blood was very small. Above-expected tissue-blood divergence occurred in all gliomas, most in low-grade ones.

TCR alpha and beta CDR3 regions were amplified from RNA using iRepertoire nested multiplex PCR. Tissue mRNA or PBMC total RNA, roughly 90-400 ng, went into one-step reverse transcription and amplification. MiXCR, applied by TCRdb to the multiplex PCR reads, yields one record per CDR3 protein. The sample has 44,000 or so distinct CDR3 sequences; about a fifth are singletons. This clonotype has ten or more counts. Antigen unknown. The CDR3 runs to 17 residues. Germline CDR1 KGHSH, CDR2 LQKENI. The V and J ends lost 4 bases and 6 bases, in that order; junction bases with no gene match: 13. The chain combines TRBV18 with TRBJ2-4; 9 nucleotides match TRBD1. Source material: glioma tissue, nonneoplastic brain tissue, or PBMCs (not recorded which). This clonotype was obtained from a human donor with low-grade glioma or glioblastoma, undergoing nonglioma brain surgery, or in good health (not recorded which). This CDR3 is CASSLLPGQGWRNIQYF. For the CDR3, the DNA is TGTGCCAGCTCACTTCTCCCGGGACAGGGTTGGAGAAACATTCAGTACTTC.